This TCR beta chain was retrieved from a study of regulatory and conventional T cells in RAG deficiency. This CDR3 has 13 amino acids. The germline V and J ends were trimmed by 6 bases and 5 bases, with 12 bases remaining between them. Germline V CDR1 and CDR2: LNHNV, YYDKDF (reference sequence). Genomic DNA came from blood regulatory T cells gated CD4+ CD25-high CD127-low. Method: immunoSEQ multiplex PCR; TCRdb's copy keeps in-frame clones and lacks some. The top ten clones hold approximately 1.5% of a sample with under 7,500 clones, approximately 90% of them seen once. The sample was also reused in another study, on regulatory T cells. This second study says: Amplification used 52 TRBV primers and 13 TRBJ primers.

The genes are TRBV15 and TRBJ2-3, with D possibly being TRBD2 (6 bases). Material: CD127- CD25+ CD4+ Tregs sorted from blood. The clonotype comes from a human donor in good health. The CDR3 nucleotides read TGTGCCACCAGACGGGGGACGAAAGATACGCAGTATTTT. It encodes CATRRGTKDTQYF. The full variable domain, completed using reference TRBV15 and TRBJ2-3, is DAMVIQNPRYQVTQFGKPVTLSCSQTLNHNVMYWYQQKSSQAPKLLFHYYDKDFNNEADTPDNFQSRRPNTSFCFLDIRSPGLGDTAMYLCATRRGTKDTQYFGPGTRLTVL.